Sequencing of this TCR beta chain was carried out in a study of vaccination effects on CD4 cells after COVID-19. Trimming pared 1 base from V and 2 bases from J, leaving 6 bases between. The germline V gene has CDR1 LGHNA and CDR2 YNFKEQ. This CDR3 has 13 residues. Details on this clone: Its antigen is unknown.

The data were produced by immunoSEQ multiplex PCR, yet TCRdb's version contains in-frame clones alone and is incomplete. The repertoire holds tens of thousands of clones, with over 60% as singletons. Culture lasted about 11 days before CD4+ T cell isolation. The person had a PCR-confirmed SARS-CoV-2 infection during March to December 2020. Each person got two doses of an mRNA SARS-CoV-2 vaccine, BNT162b2 or mRNA-1273. The sequenced sample was CD4+ T cells from PBMCs cultured without peptide, obtained after COVID-19 vaccination. The sequence was collected from a human donor who had a prior SARS-CoV-2 infection. The chain couples TRBV4-2 to TRBJ2-7; perhaps TRBD2 as D (6 bases). The CDR3 bases are TGTGCCAGCAGCCAAGGGGGGGCCTACGAGCAGTACTTC. It specifies CASSQGGAYEQYF.